A selection of T cell receptor beta chains follows, all from one sample in a study of post-analysis software for immune sequencing data. Each CDR3 protein is one row after TCRdb ran MiXCR on the PCR reads. The sample includes 600,000 to 700,000 distinct CDR3 sequences, roughly three fifths of them seen just once. Sequences were obtained from blood. Every receptor here comes from a girl aged 2 to 10 with multiple sclerosis. Each CDR3 is given with its conserved first and last residue. The order of the fields is clone size, D gene, V gene, J gene, CDR3 DNA, CDR3 protein. D genes are given only for firm matches. A row's size may be missing; if present it is once, few, many or a size class.

>few|NA|TRBV29-1|TRBJ2-6
TGCAGCGTTGATGGGAGCTCTGGGGCCAACGTCCTGACTTTC
CSVDGSSGANVLTF
>NA|TRBD1|TRBV3-1|TRBJ2-7
TGTGCCAGCAGTCCGACAGGGGCCCTCTACGAGCAGTACTTC
CASSPTGALYEQYF
>NA|NA|TRBV20-1|TRBJ2-1
TGCAGTGCTACTAGGGCGGGACCCTACAATGAGCAGTTCTTC
CSATRAGPYNEQFF
>NA|TRBD2|TRBV11-2|TRBJ2-3
TGTGCCAGCAGCAACAGCGGGAGGAGAGCAGATACGCAGTATTTT
CASSNSGRRADTQYF
>NA|NA|TRBV27|TRBJ2-6
TGTGCCAGCGCCTCTGGGGCCAACGTCCTGACTTTC
CASASGANVLTF
>NA|NA|TRBV29-1|TRBJ1-2
TGCAGCGTTGAAGGTTGGGGCTCAGCTAACTATGGCTACACCTTC
CSVEGWGSANYGYTF
>NA|NA|TRBV5-5|TRBJ2-1
TGTGCCAGCAGCTTGGGAGGCCGCACTGAGCAGTTCTTC
CASSLGGRTEQFF
>NA|TRBD2|TRBV5-1|TRBJ2-1
TGCGCCAGCAGCGTTGGAAGACAAGTAGCGGGAGTATACAATGAGCAGTTCTTC
CASSVGRQVAGVYNEQFF
>NA|NA|TRBV7-2|TRBJ1-2
TGTGCCAGCAGCTTATGGTCAGGGGAGGGCTACACCTTC
CASSLWSGEGYTF
>NA|NA|TRBV20-1|TRBJ2-5
TGCAGTGCTAGAGATTCCGACCCCAAGGAGACCCAGTACTTC
CSARDSDPKETQYF
>NA|NA|TRBV7-8|TRBJ1-1
TGTGCCAGCAGCTTAGGGCAGGGGATAATGAACACTGAAGCTTTCTTT
CASSLGQGIMNTEAFF
>NA|NA|TRBV4-3|TRBJ2-1
TGCGCCAGCAGCCAAGAGAGACTGAATGAGCAGTTCTTC
CASSQERLNEQFF
>few|NA|TRBV20-1|TRBJ2-3
TGCAGTGCTAGAGATCCCCGGCTAGGGAGTGCAGATACGCAGTATTTT
CSARDPRLGSADTQYF
>NA|NA|TRBV10-3|TRBJ1-2
TGTGCCATCCGGGAGGGAGCAGCAAAAGGCTACACCTTC
CAIREGAAKGYTF
>NA|NA|TRBV6-5|TRBJ2-7
TGTGCCAGCAGCCCGGGGACGGCGTCTACCGAGCAGTACTTC
CASSPGTASTEQYF
>few|TRBD1|TRBV7-9|TRBJ2-1
TGTGCCAGCAGCTCCACTGGCCGGGGACAGGGGTTGTGGGATGAGCAGTTCTTC
CASSSTGRGQGLWDEQFF
>NA|NA|TRBV29-1|TRBJ2-3
TGCAGCGTTGAAGGTGCGGGTACGCAGTATTTT
CSVEGAGTQYF
>NA|TRBD1|TRBV6-2/TRBV6-3|TRBJ1-5
TGTGCCAGCAGTTACTCTGCAGGGGGAGGTCAGCCCCAGCATTTT
CASSYSAGGGQPQHF
>NA|NA|TRBV2|TRBJ2-1
TGTGCCAGCAGTGTGGGCGGAGCCTACAATGAGCAGTTCTTC
CASSVGGAYNEQFF
>few|NA|TRBV20-1|TRBJ2-4
TGCAGTGCTAGCAATCGATACAGGGTGGGAAACATTCAGTACTTC
CSASNRYRVGNIQYF
>NA|NA|TRBV5-1|TRBJ2-1
TGCGCCAGCAGCACCGGGACGACCTACAATGAGCAGTTCTTC
CASSTGTTYNEQFF
>NA|NA|TRBV29-1|TRBJ2-3
TGCAGCGTTCGTAGGGGAGAGTTGACAGATACGCAGTATTTT
CSVRRGELTDTQYF
>NA|TRBD1|TRBV5-4|TRBJ2-1
TGTGCCAGCAGCACCGGGACAGGGGGAGGCAATGAGCAGTTCTTC
CASSTGTGGGNEQFF
>NA|NA|TRBV3-1|TRBJ1-2
TGTGCCAGCAGCCAATTTGGGATAGGTAGTAACTATGGCTACACCTTC
CASSQFGIGSNYGYTF
>few|NA|TRBV7-9|TRBJ1-2
TGTGCCAGCAGCTTAGGGGGACGGGGAAACTATGGCTACACCTTC
CASSLGGRGNYGYTF
>NA|NA|TRBV5-1|TRBJ2-1
TGCGCCAGCTCCGGGGATTACGAGCAGTTCTTC
CASSGDYEQFF
>few|NA|TRBV6-1|TRBJ2-5
TGTGCCAGCAGTGAAATCCAGGGGGGGCAAGAGACCCAGTACTTC
CASSEIQGGQETQYF
>NA|NA|TRBV3-1|TRBJ2-3
TGTGCCAGCAGCCAGGTGACTATGACAGATACGCAGTATTTT
CASSQVTMTDTQYF
>NA|NA|TRBV12-3/TRBV12-4|TRBJ2-7
TGTGCCAGCAGTTTATGGGGGATCCCCTACGAGCAGTACTTC
CASSLWGIPYEQYF
>NA|NA|TRBV5-1|TRBJ2-5
TGCGCCAGCAGTTCGACAGGGCGGGAGGAGACCCAGTACTTC
CASSSTGREETQYF
>NA|TRBD2|TRBV7-8|TRBJ2-1
TGTGCCAGCAGCCGCGACGGAGCTAGCGGGGCCTACAATGAGCAGTTCTTC
CASSRDGASGAYNEQFF
>few|NA|TRBV7-2|TRBJ2-7
TGTGCCAGCAGCCCCTACTTGGCGGCCGGAGATTACGAGCAGTACTTC
CASSPYLAAGDYEQYF
>NA|NA|TRBV6-5|TRBJ2-7
TGTGCCAGCAGTTACACAACAGAGGTCTCCTACGAGCAGTACTTC
CASSYTTEVSYEQYF
>few|TRBD2|TRBV7-9|TRBJ2-3
TGTGCCAGCAGCTTAGATGGTTGGAGCGGGAGGAGGTATGGAGATACGCAGTATTTT
CASSLDGWSGRRYGDTQYF